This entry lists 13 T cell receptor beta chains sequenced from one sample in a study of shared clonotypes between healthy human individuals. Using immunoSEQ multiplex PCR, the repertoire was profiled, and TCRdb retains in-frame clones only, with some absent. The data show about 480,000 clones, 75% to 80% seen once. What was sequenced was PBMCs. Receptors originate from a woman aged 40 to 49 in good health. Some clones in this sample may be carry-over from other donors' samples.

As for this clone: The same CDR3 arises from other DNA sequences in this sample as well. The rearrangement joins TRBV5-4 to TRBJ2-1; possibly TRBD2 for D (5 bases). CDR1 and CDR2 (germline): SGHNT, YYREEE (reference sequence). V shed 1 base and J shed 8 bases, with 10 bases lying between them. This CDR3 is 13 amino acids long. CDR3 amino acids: CASSLRGGDEQFF. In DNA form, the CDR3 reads TGTGCCAGCAGCTTGCGGGGTGGAGATGAGCAGTTCTTC.

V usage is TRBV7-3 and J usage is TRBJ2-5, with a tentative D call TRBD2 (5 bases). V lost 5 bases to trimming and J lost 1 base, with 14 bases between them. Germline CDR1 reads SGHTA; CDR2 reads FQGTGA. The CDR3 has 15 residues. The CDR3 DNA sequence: TGTGCCAGCAGCCAAAGCGGACTTAGCCAAGAGACCCAGTACTTC. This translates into CASSQSGLSQETQYF.

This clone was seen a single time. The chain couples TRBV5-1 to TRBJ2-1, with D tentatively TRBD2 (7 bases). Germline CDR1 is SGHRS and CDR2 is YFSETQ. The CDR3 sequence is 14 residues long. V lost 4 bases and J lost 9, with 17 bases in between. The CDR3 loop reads CASSPGAGVVEQFF. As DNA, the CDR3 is TGCGCCAGCAGCCCGGGGGCGGGAGTAGTTGAGCAGTTCTTC.

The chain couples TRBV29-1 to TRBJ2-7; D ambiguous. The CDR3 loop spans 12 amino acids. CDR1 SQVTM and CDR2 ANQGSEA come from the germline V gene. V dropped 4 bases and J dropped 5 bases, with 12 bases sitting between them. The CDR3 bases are TGCAGCGTTGGGGCGCCAGGAAACGAGCAGTACTTC. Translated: CSVGAPGNEQYF.

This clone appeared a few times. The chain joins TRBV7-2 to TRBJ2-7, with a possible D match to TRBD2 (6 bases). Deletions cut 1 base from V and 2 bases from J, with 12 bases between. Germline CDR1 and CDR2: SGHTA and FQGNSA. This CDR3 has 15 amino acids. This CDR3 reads CASSLGGGAAYEQYF. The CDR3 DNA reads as TGTGCCAGCAGCTTAGGTGGCGGGGCTGCCTACGAGCAGTACTTC.

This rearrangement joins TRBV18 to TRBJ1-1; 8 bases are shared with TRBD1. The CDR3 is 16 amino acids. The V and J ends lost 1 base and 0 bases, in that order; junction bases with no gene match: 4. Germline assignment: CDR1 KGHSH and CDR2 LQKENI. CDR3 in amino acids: CASSPLQGAVNTEAFF. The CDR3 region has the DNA TGTGCCAGCTCACCACTGCAGGGGGCTGTGAACACTGAAGCTTTCTTT.

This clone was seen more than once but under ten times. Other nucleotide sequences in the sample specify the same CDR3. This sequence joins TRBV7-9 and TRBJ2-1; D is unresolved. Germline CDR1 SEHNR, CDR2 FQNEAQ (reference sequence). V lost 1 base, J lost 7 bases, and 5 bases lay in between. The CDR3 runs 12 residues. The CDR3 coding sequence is TGTGCCAGCAGCTTAGATGTGAATGAGCAGTTCTTC. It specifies CASSLDVNEQFF.

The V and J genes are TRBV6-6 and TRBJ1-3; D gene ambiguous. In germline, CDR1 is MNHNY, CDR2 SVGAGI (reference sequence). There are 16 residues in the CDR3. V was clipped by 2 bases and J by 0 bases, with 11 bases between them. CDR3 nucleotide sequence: TGTGCCAGCAGTTACCACCCCCAGGCCTCTGGAAACACCATATATTTT. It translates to CASSYHPQASGNTIYF.

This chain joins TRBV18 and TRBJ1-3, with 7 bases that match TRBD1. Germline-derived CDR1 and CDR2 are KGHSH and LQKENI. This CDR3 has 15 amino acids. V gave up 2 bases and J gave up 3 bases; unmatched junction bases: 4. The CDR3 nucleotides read TGTGCCAGCTCACCAGGGACAGTGAATGGAAACACCATATATTTT. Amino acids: CASSPGTVNGNTIYF.

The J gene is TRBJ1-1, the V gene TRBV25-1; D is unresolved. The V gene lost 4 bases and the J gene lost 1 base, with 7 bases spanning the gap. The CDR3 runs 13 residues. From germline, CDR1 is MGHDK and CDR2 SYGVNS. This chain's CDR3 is CASSVPGNTEAFF. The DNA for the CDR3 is TGTGCCAGCAGTGTCCCTGGGAACACTGAAGCTTTCTTT.

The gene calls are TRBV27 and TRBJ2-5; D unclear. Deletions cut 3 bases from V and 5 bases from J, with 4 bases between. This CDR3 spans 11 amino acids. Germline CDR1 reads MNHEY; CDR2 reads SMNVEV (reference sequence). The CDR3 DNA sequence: TGTGCCAGCAGTTTTCTGGAGACCCAGTACTTC. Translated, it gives CASSFLETQYF.

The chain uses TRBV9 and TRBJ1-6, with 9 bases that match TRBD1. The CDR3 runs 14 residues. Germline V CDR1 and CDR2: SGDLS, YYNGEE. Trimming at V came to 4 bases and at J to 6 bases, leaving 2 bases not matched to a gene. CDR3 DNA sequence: TGTGCCAGCAGCCAGGACAGGGGTAATTCACCCCTCCACTTT. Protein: CASSQDRGNSPLHF.

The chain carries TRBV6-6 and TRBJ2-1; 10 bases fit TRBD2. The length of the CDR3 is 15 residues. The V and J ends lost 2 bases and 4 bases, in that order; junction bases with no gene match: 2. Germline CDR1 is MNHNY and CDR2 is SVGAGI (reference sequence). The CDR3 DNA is TGTGCCAGCAGTTACGAGCGGGAGGGGTACAATGAGCAGTTCTTC. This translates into CASSYEREGYNEQFF.